This T cell receptor beta chain is from a study of CD8+ T cells in alopecia areata. Treatment indicated: oral pan-JAK inhibitor, 5-10 mg twice daily. V shed 3 bases, J shed 9 bases, and the junction held 8 bases outside the gene matches. The CDR3 has 14 amino acids. In germline, CDR1 is KGHSH, CDR2 LQKENI. Reverse transcription of extracted RNA yielded cDNA, which provided the sequencing template. The repertoire was sequenced with immunoSEQ multiplex PCR; TCRdb's copy has only in-frame clones and lacks some. The profile shows about 220,000 clones, under 60% of them singletons. This material consisted of CD4+ T cells sorted from blood, taken at week 4, from a patient treated with tofacitinib. The gene calls are TRBV18 and TRBJ2-5, with TRBD2 identical over 9 bases. The TCR comes from a human donor with alopecia areata. CDR3 coding DNA: TGTGCCAGCTCACCGCGGGAGGGGAAGAGACCCCAGTACTTC. The encoded protein is CASSPREGKRPQYF.